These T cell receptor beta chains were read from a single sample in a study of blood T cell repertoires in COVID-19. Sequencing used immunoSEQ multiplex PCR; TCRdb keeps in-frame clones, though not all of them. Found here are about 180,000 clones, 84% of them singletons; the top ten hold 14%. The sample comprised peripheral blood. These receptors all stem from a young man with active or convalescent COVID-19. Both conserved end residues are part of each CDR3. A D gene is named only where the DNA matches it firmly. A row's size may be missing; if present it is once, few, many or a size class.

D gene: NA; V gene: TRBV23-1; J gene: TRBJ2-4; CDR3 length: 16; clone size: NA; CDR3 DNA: TGCGCCAGCAGTCAAATGAAGGGGGGGACCAAAAACATTCAGTACTTC; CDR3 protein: CASSQMKGGTKNIQYF
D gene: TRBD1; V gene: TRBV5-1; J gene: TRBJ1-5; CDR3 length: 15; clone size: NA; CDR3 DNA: TGCGCCAGCAGCTTGGGACAGGGAAGCAATCAGCCCCAGCATTTT; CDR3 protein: CASSLGQGSNQPQHF
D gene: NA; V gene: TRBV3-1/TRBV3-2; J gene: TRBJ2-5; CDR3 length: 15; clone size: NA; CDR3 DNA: TGTGCCAGCAGCCAAGAGAGGGGGTACCAAGAGACCCAGTACTTC; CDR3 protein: CASSQERGYQETQYF
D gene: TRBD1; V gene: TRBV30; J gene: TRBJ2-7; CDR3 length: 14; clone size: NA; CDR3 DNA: TGTGCCTGGTCCCGAGGGGCAGGGGGATACGAGCAGTACTTC; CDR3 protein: CAWSRGAGGYEQYF
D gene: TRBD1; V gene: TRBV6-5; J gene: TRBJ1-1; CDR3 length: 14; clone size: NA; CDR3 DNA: TGTGCCAGCCCGGGACAGGGGGAGAAGACTGAAGCTTTCTTT; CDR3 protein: CASPGQGEKTEAFF
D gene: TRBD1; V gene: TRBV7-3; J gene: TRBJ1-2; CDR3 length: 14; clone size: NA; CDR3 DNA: TGTGCCAGCAGCTTAGCCGGGACAGGGGAAGGCTACACCTTC; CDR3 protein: CASSLAGTGEGYTF
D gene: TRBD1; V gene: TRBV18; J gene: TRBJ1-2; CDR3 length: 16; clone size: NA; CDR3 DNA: TGTGCCAGCTCACCCGAACCGGGACAGGGGAACTATGGCTACACCTTC; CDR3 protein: CASSPEPGQGNYGYTF
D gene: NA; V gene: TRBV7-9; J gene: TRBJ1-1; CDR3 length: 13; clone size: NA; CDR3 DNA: TGTGCCAGCAGCCCGACAGGGAACACTGAAGCTTTCTTT; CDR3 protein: CASSPTGNTEAFF
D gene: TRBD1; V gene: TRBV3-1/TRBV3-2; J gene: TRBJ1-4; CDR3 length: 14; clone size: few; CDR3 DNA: TGTGCCAGCAGCCGGACAGGGACCAATGAAAAACTGTTTTTT; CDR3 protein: CASSRTGTNEKLFF
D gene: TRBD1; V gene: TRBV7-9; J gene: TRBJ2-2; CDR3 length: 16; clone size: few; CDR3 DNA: TGTGCCAGCAGCCGAGGAGGACAGGGTCGGGCCGGGGAGCTGTTTTTT; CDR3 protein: CASSRGGQGRAGELFF
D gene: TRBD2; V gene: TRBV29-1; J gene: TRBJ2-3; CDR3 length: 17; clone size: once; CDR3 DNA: TGCAGCAGCGCTAGCGGGGGGGCCGGCCTCAGTACAGATACGCAGTATTTT; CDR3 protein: CSSASGGAGLSTDTQYF
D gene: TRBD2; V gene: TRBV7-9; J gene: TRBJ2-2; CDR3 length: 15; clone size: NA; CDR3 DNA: TGTGCCAGCAGCTTAAGCGGGGGGGCCGTCGGGGAGCTGTTTTTT; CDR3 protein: CASSLSGGAVGELFF
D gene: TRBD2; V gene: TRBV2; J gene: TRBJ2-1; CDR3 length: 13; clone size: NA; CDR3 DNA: TGTGCCAGCGCGGCGGGAGCTCACAATGAGCAGTTCTTC; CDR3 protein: CASAAGAHNEQFF
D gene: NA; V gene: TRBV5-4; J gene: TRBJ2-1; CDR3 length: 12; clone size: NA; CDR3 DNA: TGTGCCAGCAGATCACAGGGAAATGAGCAGTTCTTC; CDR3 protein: CASRSQGNEQFF
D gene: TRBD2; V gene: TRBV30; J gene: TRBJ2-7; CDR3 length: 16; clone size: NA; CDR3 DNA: TGTGCCTGGAGTCCCACCCCAGGGTCAGGGAGGGACGAGCAGTACTTC; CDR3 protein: CAWSPTPGSGRDEQYF
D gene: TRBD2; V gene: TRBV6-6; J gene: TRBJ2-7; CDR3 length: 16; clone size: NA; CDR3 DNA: TGTGCCAGCAGTTGGGGGACTAGCCTTGCTCCCTACGAGCAGTACTTC; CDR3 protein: CASSWGTSLAPYEQYF
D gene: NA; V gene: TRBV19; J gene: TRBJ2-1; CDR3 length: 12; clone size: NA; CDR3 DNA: TGTGCCAGTAGTACAGGGAACAATGAGCAGTTCTTC; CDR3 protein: CASSTGNNEQFF
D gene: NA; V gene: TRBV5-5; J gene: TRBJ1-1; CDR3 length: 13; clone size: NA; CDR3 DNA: TGTGCCAGCAGCTTGGCTACGAACACTGAAGCTTTCTTT; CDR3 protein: CASSLATNTEAFF
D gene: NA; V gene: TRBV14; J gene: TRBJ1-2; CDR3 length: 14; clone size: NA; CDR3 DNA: TGTGCCAGCAGCCAAGAATCGACCTCAGGCGGCTACACCTTC; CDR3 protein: CASSQESTSGGYTF
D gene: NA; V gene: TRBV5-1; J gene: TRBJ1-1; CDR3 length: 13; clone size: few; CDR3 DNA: TGCGCCAGCAGCTTAGCGGGGAACACTGAAGCTTTCTTT; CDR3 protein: CASSLAGNTEAFF
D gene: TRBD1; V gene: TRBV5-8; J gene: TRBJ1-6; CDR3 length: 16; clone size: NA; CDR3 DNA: TGTGCCAGCAGCTGGGGGGACAGGTTATATAATTCACCCCTCCACTTT; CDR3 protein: CASSWGDRLYNSPLHF
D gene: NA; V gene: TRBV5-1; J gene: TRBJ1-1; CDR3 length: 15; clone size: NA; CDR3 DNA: TGCGCCAGCAGCTTGTCAGGTGCGCCCGACCAGGAAGCTTTCTTT; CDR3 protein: CASSLSGAPDQEAFF
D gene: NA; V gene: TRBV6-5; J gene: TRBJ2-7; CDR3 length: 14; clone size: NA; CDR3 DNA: TGTGCCAGCAGTTATGGGCAGGGCTCCTACGAGCAGTACTTC; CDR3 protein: CASSYGQGSYEQYF
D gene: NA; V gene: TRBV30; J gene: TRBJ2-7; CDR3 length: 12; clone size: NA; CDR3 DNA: TGTGCCTGGAGTCAGGGATCCAACGAGCAGTACTTC; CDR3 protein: CAWSQGSNEQYF
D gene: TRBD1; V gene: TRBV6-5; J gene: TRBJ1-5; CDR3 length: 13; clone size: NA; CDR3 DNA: TGTGCCAGCAGCTTGACAGGGGATCAGCCCCAGCATTTT; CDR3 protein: CASSLTGDQPQHF
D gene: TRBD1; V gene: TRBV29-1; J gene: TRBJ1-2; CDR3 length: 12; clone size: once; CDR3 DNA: TGCAGCGTTGCGGGACAGGGCCGTGGCTACACCTTC; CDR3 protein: CSVAGQGRGYTF